This record concerns one T cell receptor (beta chain) sequence. What it binds is not known. The entry originates in a study of T-cell memory formation after mild COVID-19. Study-wide background: Most TCR clusters belonged to a single donor. Points from the study as a whole: Contracting clones, day 15 to 85, had balanced CD4/CD8, and later expanders favored CD4+.

Constant-segment primers and 5'RACE yielded cDNA libraries for TCR alpha and TCR beta, each carrying sample barcodes and UMIs. Each CDR3 protein gets one entry after TCRdb re-called the 5' RACE reads with MiXCR. In the table there are fewer than 350,000 distinct CDR3 sequences, more than 15% of which are singletons. V gave up 0 bases and J gave up 0 bases, with 4 bases separating them. The CDR3 loop spans 15 amino acids. Germline V gene data show CDR1 as SGDLS and CDR2 as YYNGEE. The sequence derives from a man younger than 35 who had mild COVID-19 (a few samples of this study predate the infection). Cell type and time point are not known. The gene calls are TRBV9 and TRBJ2-6, with D unclear. Sequencing was done on a sample of PBMCs or a T cell subset sorted from them (not recorded which). The CDR3 protein is CASSVVGSGANVLTF. The CDR3 region has the DNA TGTGCCAGCAGCGTAGTGGGCTCTGGGGCCAACGTCCTGACTTTC.